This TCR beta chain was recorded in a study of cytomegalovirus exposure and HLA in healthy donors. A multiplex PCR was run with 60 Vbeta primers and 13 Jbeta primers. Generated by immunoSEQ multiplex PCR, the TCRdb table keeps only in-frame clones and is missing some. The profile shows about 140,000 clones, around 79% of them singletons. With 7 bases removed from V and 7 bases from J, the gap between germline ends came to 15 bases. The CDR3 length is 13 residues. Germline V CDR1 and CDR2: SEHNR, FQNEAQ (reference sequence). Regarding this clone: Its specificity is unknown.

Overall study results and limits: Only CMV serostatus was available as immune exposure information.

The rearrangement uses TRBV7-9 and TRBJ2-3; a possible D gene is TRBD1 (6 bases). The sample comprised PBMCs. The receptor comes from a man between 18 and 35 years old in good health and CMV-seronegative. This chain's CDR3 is CASTPSDRYTQYF. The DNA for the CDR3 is TGTGCCAGCACCCCATCTGACAGGTATACGCAGTATTTT.